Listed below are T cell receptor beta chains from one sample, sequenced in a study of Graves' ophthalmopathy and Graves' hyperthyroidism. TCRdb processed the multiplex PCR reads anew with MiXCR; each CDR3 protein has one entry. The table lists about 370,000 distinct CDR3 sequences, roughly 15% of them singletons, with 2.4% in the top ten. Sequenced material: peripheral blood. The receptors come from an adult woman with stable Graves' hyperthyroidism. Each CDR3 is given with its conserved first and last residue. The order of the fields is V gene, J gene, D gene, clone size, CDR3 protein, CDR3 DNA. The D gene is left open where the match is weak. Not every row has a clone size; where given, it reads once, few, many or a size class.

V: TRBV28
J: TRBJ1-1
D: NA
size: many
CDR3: CASRPTPSHTEAFF
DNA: TGTGCCAGCAGACCAACACCCTCCCACACTGAAGCTTTCTTT

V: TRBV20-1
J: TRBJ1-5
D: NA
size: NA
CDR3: CSASPGGSNQPQHF
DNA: TGCAGTGCCTCACCTGGGGGGAGCAATCAGCCCCAGCATTTT

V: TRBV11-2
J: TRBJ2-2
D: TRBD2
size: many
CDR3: CASSPGMGSGTGELFF
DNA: TGTGCCAGCAGCCCTGGAATGGGTAGCGGGACCGGGGAGCTGTTTTTT

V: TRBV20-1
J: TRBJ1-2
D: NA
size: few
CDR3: CSARGGGLGSSYTF
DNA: TGCAGTGCTAGGGGAGGGGGATTAGGCAGCAGCTACACCTTC

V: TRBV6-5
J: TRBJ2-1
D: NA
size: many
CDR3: CASSHRVNEQFF
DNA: TGTGCCAGCAGTCACAGGGTTAATGAGCAGTTCTTC

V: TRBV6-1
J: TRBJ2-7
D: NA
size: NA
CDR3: CASQGHLRSYEQYF
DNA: TGTGCCTCCCAGGGACACCTTCGGTCCTACGAGCAGTACTTC

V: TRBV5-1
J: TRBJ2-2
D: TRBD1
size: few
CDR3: CASSWGTGGVPVAGELFF
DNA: TGCGCCAGCAGCTGGGGGACAGGGGGCGTCCCGGTCGCCGGGGAGCTGTTTTTT

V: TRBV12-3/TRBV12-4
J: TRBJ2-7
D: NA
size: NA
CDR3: CASSFILDSSYEQYF
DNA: TGTGCCAGCAGTTTTATACTCGACTCATCCTACGAGCAGTACTTC

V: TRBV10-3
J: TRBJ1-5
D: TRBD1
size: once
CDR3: CAISPGQGHNQPQHF
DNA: TGTGCCATCAGCCCGGGACAGGGACATAATCAGCCCCAGCATTTT

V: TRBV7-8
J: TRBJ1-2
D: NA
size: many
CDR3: CASSLGPITRTETYGYTF
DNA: TGTGCCAGCAGCTTAGGTCCTATAACACGGACAGAGACCTATGGCTACACCTTC

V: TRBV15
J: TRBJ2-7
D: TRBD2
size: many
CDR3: CATSGRGGLGNEQYF
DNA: TGTGCCACCAGCGGGCGGGGCGGACTAGGGAACGAGCAGTACTTC

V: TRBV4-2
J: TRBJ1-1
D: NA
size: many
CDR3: CASSQLRITEAFF
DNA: TGTGCCAGCAGCCAACTCCGGATTACTGAAGCTTTCTTT

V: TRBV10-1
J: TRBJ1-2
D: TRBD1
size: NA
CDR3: CASSAEGTAPYGYTF
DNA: TGCGCCAGCAGTGCGGAAGGGACAGCCCCCTATGGCTACACCTTC

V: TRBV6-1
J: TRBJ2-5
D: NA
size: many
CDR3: CASRNQETQYF
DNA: TGTGCCAGCAGAAATCAAGAGACCCAGTACTTC

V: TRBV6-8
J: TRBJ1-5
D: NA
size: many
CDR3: CASSYSVNQPQHF
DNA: TGTGCCAGCAGTTATAGCGTAAATCAGCCCCAGCATTTT

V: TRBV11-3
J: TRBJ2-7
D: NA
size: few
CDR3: CASSPGPAREQYF
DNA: TGTGCCAGCAGCCCGGGACCAGCTCGGGAGCAGTACTTC

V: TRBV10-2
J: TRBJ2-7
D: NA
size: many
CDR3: CASSDSQHEQYF
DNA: TGCGCCAGCAGTGATAGTCAGCACGAGCAGTACTTC

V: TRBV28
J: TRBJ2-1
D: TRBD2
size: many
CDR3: CASSLRTSGRNKHNEKFF
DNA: TGTGCCAGCAGTTTAAGGACTAGCGGGAGAAATAAACACAATGAGAAGTTCTTC

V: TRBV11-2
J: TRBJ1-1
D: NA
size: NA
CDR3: CASSFPGTPGKAFF
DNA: TGTGCCAGCAGTTTCCCCGGGACACCCGGGAAAGCTTTCTTT

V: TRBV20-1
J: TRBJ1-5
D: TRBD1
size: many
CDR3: CSATGQASNQPQHF
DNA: TGCAGTGCCACCGGACAGGCGAGCAATCAGCCCCAGCATTTT

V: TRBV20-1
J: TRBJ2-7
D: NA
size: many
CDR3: CSARRGLAYEQYF
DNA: TGCAGTGCTAGAAGGGGACTCGCCTACGAGCAGTACTTC

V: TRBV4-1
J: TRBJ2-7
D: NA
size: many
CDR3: CASSQDETESSYEQYF
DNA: TGCGCCAGCAGCCAAGACGAGACGGAAAGCTCCTACGAGCAGTACTTC

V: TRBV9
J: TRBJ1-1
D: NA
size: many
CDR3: CASSAWGNTEAFF
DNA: TGTGCCAGCAGCGCGTGGGGGAACACTGAAGCTTTCTTT

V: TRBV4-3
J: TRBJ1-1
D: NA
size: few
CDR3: CASSQDSWGEAFF
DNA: TGCGCCAGCAGCCAAGATTCATGGGGTGAAGCTTTCTTT

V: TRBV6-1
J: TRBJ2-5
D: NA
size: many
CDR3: CASSGSPGTVETQYF
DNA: TGTGCCAGCAGTGGGTCTCCCGGGACTGTGGAGACCCAGTACTTC

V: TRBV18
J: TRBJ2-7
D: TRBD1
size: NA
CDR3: CASSPGQGHLEQYF
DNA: TGTGCCAGCTCACCGGGACAGGGCCACCTTGAGCAGTACTTC

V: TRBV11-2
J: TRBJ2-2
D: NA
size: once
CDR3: CASSSRQLLNTGELFF
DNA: TGTGCCAGCAGCTCACGACAGCTATTGAACACCGGGGAGCTGTTTTTT

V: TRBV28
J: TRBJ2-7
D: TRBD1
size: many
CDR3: CASSPVDRGPNEQYF
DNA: TGTGCCAGCAGTCCCGTCGACAGGGGGCCAAACGAGCAGTACTTC

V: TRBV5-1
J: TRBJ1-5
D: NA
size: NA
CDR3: CASSSGLDSNQPQHF
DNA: TGCGCCAGCAGCTCGGGCCTGGATAGCAATCAGCCCCAGCATTTT

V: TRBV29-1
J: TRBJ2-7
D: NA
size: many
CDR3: CSVEDKPYEQYF
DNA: TGCAGCGTCGAAGACAAACCCTACGAGCAGTACTTC

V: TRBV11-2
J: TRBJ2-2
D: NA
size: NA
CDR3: CASSRGENTGELFF
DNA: TGTGCCAGCAGCAGGGGGGAGAACACCGGGGAGCTGTTTTTT

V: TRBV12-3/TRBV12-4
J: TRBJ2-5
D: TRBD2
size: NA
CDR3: CASSFAGGLETQYF
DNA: TGTGCCAGCAGTTTCGCGGGGGGGCTGGAGACCCAGTACTTC

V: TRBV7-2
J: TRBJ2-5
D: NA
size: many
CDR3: CASSSRQWSETQYF
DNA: TGTGCCAGCAGCTCAAGACAGTGGTCGGAGACCCAGTACTTC

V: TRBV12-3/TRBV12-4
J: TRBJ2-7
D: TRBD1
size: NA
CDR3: CASRPRRTGGRYYEQYF
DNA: TGTGCCAGCAGACCGAGAAGGACAGGGGGCCGTTACTACGAGCAGTACTTC

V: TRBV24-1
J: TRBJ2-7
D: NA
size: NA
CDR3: CATTQVARPIGEQYF
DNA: TGTGCCACCACCCAAGTAGCCCGACCGATCGGCGAGCAGTACTTC

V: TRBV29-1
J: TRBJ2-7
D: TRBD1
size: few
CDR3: CSVLGQGPSYEQYF
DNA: TGCAGCGTCCTAGGACAGGGCCCCTCCTACGAGCAGTACTTC

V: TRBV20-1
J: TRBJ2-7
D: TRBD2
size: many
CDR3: CSARDLEREDYEQYF
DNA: TGCAGTGCTAGAGATCTAGAGCGGGAAGACTACGAGCAGTACTTC

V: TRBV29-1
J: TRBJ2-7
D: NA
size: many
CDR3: CSVVNGYEQYF
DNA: TGCAGCGTTGTAAACGGTTACGAGCAGTACTTC

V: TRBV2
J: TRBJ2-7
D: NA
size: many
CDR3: CASRVETYEQYF
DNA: TGTGCCAGCAGGGTAGAGACCTACGAGCAGTACTTC

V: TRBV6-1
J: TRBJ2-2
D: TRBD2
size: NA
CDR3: CASRGFGLAANTGELFF
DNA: TGTGCCAGCAGGGGTTTCGGACTAGCGGCGAACACCGGGGAGCTGTTTTTT

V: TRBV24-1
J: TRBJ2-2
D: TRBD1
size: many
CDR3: CATSDGAGGNTGELFF
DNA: TGTGCCACCAGTGATGGGGCAGGGGGAAACACCGGGGAGCTGTTTTTT

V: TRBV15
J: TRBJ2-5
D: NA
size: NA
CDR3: CATSSYWEQETQYF
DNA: TGTGCCACCAGTAGTTATTGGGAACAAGAGACCCAGTACTTC

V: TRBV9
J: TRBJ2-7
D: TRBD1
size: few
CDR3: CASSRNTGESSYEQYF
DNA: TGTGCCAGCAGCCGAAATACAGGGGAAAGCTCCTACGAGCAGTACTTC